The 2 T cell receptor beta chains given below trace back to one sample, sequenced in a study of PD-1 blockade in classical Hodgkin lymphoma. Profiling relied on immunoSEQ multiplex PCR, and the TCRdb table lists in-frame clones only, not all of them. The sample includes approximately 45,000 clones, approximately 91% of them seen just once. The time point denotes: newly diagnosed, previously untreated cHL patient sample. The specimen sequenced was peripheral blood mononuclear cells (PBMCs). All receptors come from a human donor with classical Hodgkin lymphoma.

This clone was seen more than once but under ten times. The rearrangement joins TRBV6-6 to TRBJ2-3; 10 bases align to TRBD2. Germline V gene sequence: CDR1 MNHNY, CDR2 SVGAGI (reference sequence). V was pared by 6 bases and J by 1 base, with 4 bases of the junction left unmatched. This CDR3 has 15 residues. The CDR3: CASSSGLAGTDTQYF. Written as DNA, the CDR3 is TGTGCCAGCAGCAGCGGACTAGCGGGCACAGATACGCAGTATTTT.

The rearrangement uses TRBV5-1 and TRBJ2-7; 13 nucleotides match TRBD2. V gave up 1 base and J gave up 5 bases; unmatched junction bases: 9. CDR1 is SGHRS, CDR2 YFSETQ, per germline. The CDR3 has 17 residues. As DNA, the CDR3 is TGCGCCAGCAGCTTGAGTACTAGCGGGAGGGTGATTCACGAGCAGTACTTC. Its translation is CASSLSTSGRVIHEQYF.